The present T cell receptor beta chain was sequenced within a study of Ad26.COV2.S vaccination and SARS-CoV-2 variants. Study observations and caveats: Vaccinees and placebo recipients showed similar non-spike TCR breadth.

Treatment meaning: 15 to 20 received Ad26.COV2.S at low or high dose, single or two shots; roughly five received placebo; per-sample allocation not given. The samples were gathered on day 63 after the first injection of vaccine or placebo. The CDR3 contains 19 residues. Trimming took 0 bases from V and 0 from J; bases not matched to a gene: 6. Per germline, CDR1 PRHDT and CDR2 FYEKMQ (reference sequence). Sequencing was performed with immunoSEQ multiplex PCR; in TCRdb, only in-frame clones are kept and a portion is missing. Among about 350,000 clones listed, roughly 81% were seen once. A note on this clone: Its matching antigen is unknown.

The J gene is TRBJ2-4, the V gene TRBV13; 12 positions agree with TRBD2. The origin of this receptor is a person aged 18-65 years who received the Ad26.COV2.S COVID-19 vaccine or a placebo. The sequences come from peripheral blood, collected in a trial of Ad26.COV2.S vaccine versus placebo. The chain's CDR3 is CASSLGGPSGGEAKNIQYF. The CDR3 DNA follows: TGTGCCAGCAGCTTAGGAGGTCCTAGCGGGGGGGAAGCCAAAAACATTCAGTACTTC.